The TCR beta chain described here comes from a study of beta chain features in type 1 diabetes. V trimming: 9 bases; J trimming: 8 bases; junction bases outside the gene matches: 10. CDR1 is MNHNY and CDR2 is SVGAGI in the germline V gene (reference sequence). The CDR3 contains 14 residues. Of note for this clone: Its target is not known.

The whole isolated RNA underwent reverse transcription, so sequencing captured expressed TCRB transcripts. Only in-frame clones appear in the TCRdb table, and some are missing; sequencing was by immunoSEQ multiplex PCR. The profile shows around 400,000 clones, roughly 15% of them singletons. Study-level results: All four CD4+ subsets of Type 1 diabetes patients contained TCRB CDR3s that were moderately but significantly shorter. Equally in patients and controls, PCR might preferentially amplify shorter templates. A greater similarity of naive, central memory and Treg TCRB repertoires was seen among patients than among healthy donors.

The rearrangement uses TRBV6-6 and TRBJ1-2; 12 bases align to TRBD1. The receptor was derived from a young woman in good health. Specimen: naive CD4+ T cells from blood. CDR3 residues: CASGRDRGLWGYTF. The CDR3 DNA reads TGTGCCAGTGGCCGGGACAGGGGGCTCTGGGGCTACACCTTC.